These 3 T cell receptor beta chains came from one sample sequenced in a study of molecular identifiers for immune sequencing clone quantification. In TCRdb, the PCR reads were re-called with MiXCR into one record per CDR3 protein. This table has about 100,000 distinct CDR3 sequences, approximately 40% appearing once. The sequenced sample consisted of naive CD8+ T cells from blood, with Jurkat cell RNA spiked in. Stated subset: FACS-sorted CD8+CD4-CCR7+CD45RA+ naive T cells. Every receptor here comes from a human donor in good health. Some libraries in this study had Jurkat cell RNA spiked in.

Remarks on this clonotype: A much larger clone differs from this one at a single base, so this may be a read error. The CDR3 ends on some other residue instead of the conserved phenylalanine or tryptophan, so this is likely a read error. V usage is TRBV24-1 and J usage is TRBJ2-1; 8 bases are a match to TRBD2. From germline, CDR1 is KGHDR and CDR2 SFDVKD. Losses at the gene ends were 5 bases for V and 7 bases for J; bases not matched to a gene: 6. The CDR3 runs to 14 residues. The CDR3 DNA reads TGTGCCACCAGTGGGATAGCGGGAAATAATGAGCAGTTCTAC. This encodes CATSGIAGNNEQFY.

This clonotype was detected a few times. The chain has TRBV15 and TRBJ1-1; D is undetermined. Germline V gene lookup returns CDR1 LNHNV and CDR2 YYDKDF (reference sequence). Trimming stripped 0 bases from V and 4 bases from J, with 18 bases between. The CDR3 runs 17 residues. The CDR3 nucleotides read TGTGCCACCAGCAGAGACTCTTCGACACCCTTGGGCACTGAAGCTTTCTTT. It encodes CATSRDSSTPLGTEAFF.

Details on this clonotype: A much larger clone differs from this one at a single base, so this may be a read error. The J gene is TRBJ2-5, the V gene TRBV7-9, with D hard to call. From germline, CDR1 is SEHNR and CDR2 FQNEAQ (reference sequence). V was clipped by 5 bases and J by 4 bases, with 11 bases between them. This CDR3 spans 13 amino acids. Written as DNA, the CDR3 is TGTGCCAGCAGCGCCTATGTCTTAGAGACCCAGTACTTC. Protein product: CASSAYVLETQYF.